The sequence of this TCR beta chain was determined in a study of blood T cell repertoires in COVID-19. Study details: The study drew acute and convalescent COVID-19 samples from the United States, Italy and Spain. In each case, the material was cDNA or gDNA derived from T cells, B-cell-depleted T cells, or PBMCs.

V lost 3 bases and J lost 4, with 13 bases in between. Germline values: CDR1 MDHEN, CDR2 SYDVKM. This CDR3 is 15 amino acids long. Authors' data handling: Quantification of nucleated cells was approximated via reference gene primer amplification. Using immunoSEQ multiplex PCR, the repertoire was profiled, and TCRdb retains in-frame clones only, with some absent. V and J calls and clone size are as listed in that table; D and trimming were resolved from the DNA. This table has 200,000 or so clones, 80% to 90% appearing once. The table lists this clone with a count of one. The sequencing input was peripheral blood. The source of this sequence is a woman aged 65 to 85 with acute or convalescent COVID-19. The chain combines TRBV28 with TRBJ1-5, with a tentative D call TRBD1 (5 bases). The CDR3 reads CASSFGGGGNQPQHF. The CDR3 bases are TGTGCCAGCAGTTTTGGGGGGGGTGGGAATCAGCCCCAGCATTTT. Looking up the rest from reference TRBV28 and TRBJ1-5 gives the full variable domain: DVKVTQSSRYLVKRTGEKVFLECVQDMDHENMFWYRQDPGLGLRLIYFSYDVKMKEKGDIPEGYSVSREKKERFSLILESASTNQTSMYLCASSFGGGGNQPQHFGDGTRLSIL.